The rows below give T cell receptor beta chains drawn from one sample of a study of T cell clones after liver transplantation. Assay used: immunoSEQ multiplex PCR; TCRdb lists only in-frame clones, some missing. The sample shows roughly 55,000 clones, around 84% of them seen only once. The specimen comprised CD4+ T cells from blood, sampled before liver transplant. The receptors stem from a human donor who received a liver transplant. Each CDR3 is given without its conserved first and last residue.

TRBV6-5 | ASSYSRSNQPQH
TRBV7-2 | ASSQGASNQPQH
TRBV21-1 | ASSKALGGPYEQY
TRBV19 | ASSIGGSRGGTEAF
TRBV6-6 | ASSSYPNDYGYT
TRBV6-1 | ASSYREINGYT
TRBV27 | ASSGQGAGDTEAF
TRBV7-2 | ASSLELGEQY
TRBV5-4 | ASSSAGSYEQY
TRBV5-5 | ASSSTGISLGNTIY
TRBV7-2 | ASSLLPGYGANVLT